These 14 T cell receptor beta chains were sequenced from one sample in a study of blood T cell repertoires in COVID-19. TCRdb's copy holds only in-frame clones and misses some; the assay was immunoSEQ multiplex PCR. This sample has around 300,000 clones, with 88% found just once. Sequencing input: PBMCs or T cells enriched from blood (not recorded which). Receptors originate from a woman aged 45-59 years who had recovered from COVID-19.

This sequence joins TRBV29-1 and TRBJ2-2; 7 nucleotides line up with TRBD2. The CDR3 covers 14 residues. J was trimmed by 5 bases and V by 2 bases; bases with no gene match: 5. CDR1 is SQVTM, CDR2 ANQGSEA, per germline. CDR3 region: CSVEKGRETGELFF. Written as DNA, the CDR3 is TGCAGCGTTGAAAAGGGGCGGGAGACCGGGGAGCTGTTTTTT.

The V and J genes are TRBV19 and TRBJ2-2; 8 bases fit TRBD1. Germline V gene lookup returns CDR1 LNHDA and CDR2 SQIVND (reference sequence). The ends lost 1 base at V and 4 bases at J; junction bases unmatched: 2. The CDR3 consists of 15 residues. This CDR3 reads CASSIATGGTGELFF. For the CDR3, the DNA is TGTGCCAGTAGTATAGCTACAGGGGGCACCGGGGAGCTGTTTTTT.

The chain combines TRBV11-2 with TRBJ2-4; TRBD2 matches 7 bases. Trimming removed 5 bases from V and 2 bases from J; junction bases left unmatched: 6. CDR3 size: 15 residues. Germline V gives CDR1 SGHAT, CDR2 FQNNGV. The CDR3 reads CASSPDGGSKNIQYF. DNA for the CDR3: TGTGCCAGCAGCCCCGACGGGGGGTCCAAAAACATTCAGTACTTC.

This clone has only one observation. The chain employs TRBV4-2 and TRBJ2-3; TRBD2 agrees at 7 bases. The V and J ends lost 1 base and 10 bases, in that order; junction bases with no gene match: 11. There are 15 residues in the CDR3. Per the germline V gene, CDR1 is LGHNA and CDR2 is YNFKEQ. Here the CDR3 reads CASSQVSGEGRAQYF. The CDR3 nucleotides are TGTGCCAGCAGCCAAGTATCGGGGGAGGGTCGGGCGCAGTATTTT.

The chain is built from TRBV6-2 or TRBV6-3 and TRBJ1-2; TRBD1 is a possible D gene (6 bases). CDR3 length: 14 residues. Germline V gene lookup returns CDR1 MNHEY and CDR2 SVGEGT. V dropped 4 bases and J dropped 5 bases, with 14 bases sitting between them. Written as DNA, the CDR3 is TGTGCCAGCAGTTCCTCCGGGACACTATATGGCTACACCTTC. Its protein is CASSSSGTLYGYTF.

The chain is built from TRBV19 and TRBJ1-1; D call uncertain. The V gene's germline CDR1 is LNHDA and CDR2 SQIVND (reference sequence). The CDR3 has 13 amino acids. Between the trimmed V and J ends, which lost 3 bases and 0 bases, there was a span of 5 bases. The DNA for the CDR3 is TGTGCCAGTAGTATCACTCTGAACACTGAAGCTTTCTTT. Translated: CASSITLNTEAFF.

The chain employs TRBV7-9 and TRBJ1-2, with unresolved D. The CDR3 runs 14 residues. Germline CDR1 is SEHNR and CDR2 is FQNEAQ (reference sequence). Trimming cost V 1 base and J 8 bases, with 14 bases left between them. The CDR3, as DNA: TGTGCCAGCAGCTTAGATTTTGCGGCCCCGGGCTACACCTTC. This sequence encodes CASSLDFAAPGYTF.

This clone is a singleton in its sample. This chain connects TRBV28 to TRBJ1-1; the D is unclear. From germline, CDR1 is MDHEN and CDR2 SYDVKM. Deletions cut 5 bases from V and 4 bases from J, with 14 bases between. The CDR3 has 14 residues. This CDR3 is CASSTPGVGTEAFF. The DNA of the CDR3 is TGTGCCAGCAGTACCCCCGGGGTAGGCACTGAAGCTTTCTTT. Full variable domain (remainder filled in from reference TRBV28 and TRBJ1-1): DVKVTQSSRYLVKRTGEKVFLECVQDMDHENMFWYRQDPGLGLRLIYFSYDVKMKEKGDIPEGYSVSREKKERFSLILESASTNQTSMYLCASSTPGVGTEAFFGQGTRLTVV.

In this sample, this clone turned up once. The V and J genes are TRBV6-5 and TRBJ2-7, with 7 bases that match TRBD1. Germline assignment: CDR1 MNHEY and CDR2 SVGAGI. J gave up 0 bases and V 6 bases, and 5 bases lay outside the gene matches. This CDR3 is 14 amino acids long. CDR3: CASRTGDSSYEQYF. CDR3 bases: TGTGCCAGCAGAACAGGGGACAGCTCCTACGAGCAGTACTTC.

The rearrangement joins TRBV10-3 to TRBJ2-3, with TRBD2 matching 9 bases. CDR1 is ENHRY, CDR2 SYGVKD, per germline. The CDR3 contains 18 residues. V shed 0 bases, J shed 4 bases, and the junction held 11 bases outside the gene matches. In nucleotides, the CDR3 is TGTGCCATCAGTGAGTCGAGTGGTAGCGGGAGTTTGTCAGATACGCAGTATTTT. This translates into CAISESSGSGSLSDTQYF.

This sequence joins TRBV28 and TRBJ2-3; 10 bases align to TRBD2. Germline V gives CDR1 MDHEN, CDR2 SYDVKM. This CDR3 region has 15 residues. Losses at the gene ends were 6 bases for V and 4 bases for J; bases not matched to a gene: 7. CDR3 coding DNA: TGTGCCAGCAGCCCGAGCGGGAGGGCTTCAGATACGCAGTATTTT. Its protein is CASSPSGRASDTQYF.

This chain joins TRBV30 and TRBJ1-1; maybe TRBD1 (5 bases). The germline CDR1 and CDR2 sequences are GTSNPN and SVGIG (reference sequence). The V and J ends lost 0 bases and 5 bases respectively, with 16 bases between them. The CDR3 is 15 residues long. This chain's CDR3 is CAWSVRGGALTEAFF. DNA of the CDR3: TGTGCCTGGAGTGTACGAGGAGGGGCGCTTACTGAAGCTTTCTTT.

Comment on this clone: This same CDR3 is encoded by further DNA sequences in the sample. The chain combines TRBV30 with TRBJ2-1; TRBD2 aligns across 7 bases. CDR1 and CDR2 (germline): GTSNPN, SVGIG (reference sequence). This CDR3 contains 14 residues. The V and J ends lost 2 bases and 10 bases, in that order; junction bases with no gene match: 11. CDR3 sequence (DNA): TGTGCCTGGAGTTCTAGTGGGAGGGCGGGCGAGCAGTTCTTC. It translates to CAWSSSGRAGEQFF.

J is TRBJ1-1 and V is TRBV7-3, with TRBD1 matching 7 bases. V shed 0 bases, J shed 8 bases, and the junction held 9 bases outside the gene matches. The germline V gene encodes CDR1 SGHTA and CDR2 FQGTGA. CDR3 length equals 15 residues. The CDR3 coding sequence is TGTGCCAGCAGCTTAACGGGACGAACGACAGGGGAAGCTTTCTTT. It translates to CASSLTGRTTGEAFF.